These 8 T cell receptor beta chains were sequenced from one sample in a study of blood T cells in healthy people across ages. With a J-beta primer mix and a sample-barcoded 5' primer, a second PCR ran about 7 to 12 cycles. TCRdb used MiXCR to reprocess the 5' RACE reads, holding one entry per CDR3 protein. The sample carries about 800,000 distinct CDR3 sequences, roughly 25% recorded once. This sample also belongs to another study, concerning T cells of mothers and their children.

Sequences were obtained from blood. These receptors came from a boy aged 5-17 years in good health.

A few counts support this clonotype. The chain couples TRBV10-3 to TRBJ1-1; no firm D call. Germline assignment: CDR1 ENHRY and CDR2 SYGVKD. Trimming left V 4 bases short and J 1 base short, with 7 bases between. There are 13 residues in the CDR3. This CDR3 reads CAISVSANTEAFF. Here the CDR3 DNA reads TGTGCCATCAGTGTTTCGGCGAACACTGAAGCTTTCTTT.

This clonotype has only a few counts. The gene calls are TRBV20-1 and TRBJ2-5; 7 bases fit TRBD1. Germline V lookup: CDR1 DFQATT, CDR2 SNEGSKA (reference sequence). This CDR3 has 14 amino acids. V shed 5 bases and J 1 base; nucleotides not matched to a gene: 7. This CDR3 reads CSARLGTVQETQYF. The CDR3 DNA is TGCAGTGCTCGCCTAGGGACAGTCCAAGAGACCCAGTACTTC.

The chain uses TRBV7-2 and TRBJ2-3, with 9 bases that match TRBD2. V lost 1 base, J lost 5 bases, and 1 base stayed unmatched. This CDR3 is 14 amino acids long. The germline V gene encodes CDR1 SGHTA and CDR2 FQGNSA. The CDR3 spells CASSLETSGDTQYF. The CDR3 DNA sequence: TGTGCCAGCAGCTTAGAGACTAGCGGAGATACGCAGTATTTT.

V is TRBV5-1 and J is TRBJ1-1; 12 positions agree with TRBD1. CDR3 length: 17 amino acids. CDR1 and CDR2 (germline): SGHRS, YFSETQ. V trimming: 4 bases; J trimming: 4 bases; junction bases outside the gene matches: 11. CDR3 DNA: TGCGCCAGCAGCGTTGCCCCCGGGACAGGGGGCGGCACTGAAGCTTTCTTT. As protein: CASSVAPGTGGGTEAFF.

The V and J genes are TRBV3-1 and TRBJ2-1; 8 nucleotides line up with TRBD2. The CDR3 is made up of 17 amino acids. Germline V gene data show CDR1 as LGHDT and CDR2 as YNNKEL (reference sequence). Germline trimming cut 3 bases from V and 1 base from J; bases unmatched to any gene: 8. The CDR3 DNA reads TGTGCCAGCAGCCAGCGAAAGGGGACTAGATCCTACAATGAGCAGTTCTTC. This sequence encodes CASSQRKGTRSYNEQFF.

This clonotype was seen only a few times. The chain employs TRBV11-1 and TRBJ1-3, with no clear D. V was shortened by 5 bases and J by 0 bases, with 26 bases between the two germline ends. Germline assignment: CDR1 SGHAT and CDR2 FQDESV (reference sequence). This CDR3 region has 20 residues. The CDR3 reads CASSDGLREAAYYSGNTIYF. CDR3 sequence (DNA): TGTGCCAGCAGCGACGGACTACGCGAGGCAGCCTACTACTCTGGAAACACCATATATTTT.

In DNA, the CDR3 is TGTGCCATCAGTGAGCCCAGTAAGGACTATGGCTACACCTTC. Residues: CAISEPSKDYGYTF. This chain links TRBV10-3 with TRBJ1-2; unclear D gene. CDR3 size: 14 residues. Germline values: CDR1 ENHRY, CDR2 SYGVKD. Trimming stripped 2 bases from V and 3 bases from J, with 10 bases between.

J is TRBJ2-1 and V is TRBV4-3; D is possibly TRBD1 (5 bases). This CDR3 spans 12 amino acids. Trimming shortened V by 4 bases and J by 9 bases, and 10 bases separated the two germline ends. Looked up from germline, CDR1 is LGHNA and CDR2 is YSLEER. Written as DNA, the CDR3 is TGCGCCAGCAGCCTGTGGCAGGGTGAGCAGTTCTTC. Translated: CASSLWQGEQFF.